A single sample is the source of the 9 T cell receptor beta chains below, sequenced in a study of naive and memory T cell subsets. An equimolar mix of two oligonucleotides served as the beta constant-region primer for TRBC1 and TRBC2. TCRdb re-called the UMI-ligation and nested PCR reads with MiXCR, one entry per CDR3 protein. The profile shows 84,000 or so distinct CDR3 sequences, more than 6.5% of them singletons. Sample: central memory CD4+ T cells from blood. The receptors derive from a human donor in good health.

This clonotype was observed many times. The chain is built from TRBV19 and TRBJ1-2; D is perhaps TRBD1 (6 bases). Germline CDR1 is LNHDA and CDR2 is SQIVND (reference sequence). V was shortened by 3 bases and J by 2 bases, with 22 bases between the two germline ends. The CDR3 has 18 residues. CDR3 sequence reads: CASSIIPGAGASNYGYTF. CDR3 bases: TGTGCCAGTAGTATCATCCCAGGGGCAGGGGCTTCGAACTATGGCTACACCTTC.

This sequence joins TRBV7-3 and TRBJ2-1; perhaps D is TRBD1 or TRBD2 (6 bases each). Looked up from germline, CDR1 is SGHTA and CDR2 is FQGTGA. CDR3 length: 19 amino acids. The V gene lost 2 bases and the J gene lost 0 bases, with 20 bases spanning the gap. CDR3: CASSLSSTTRGVSYNEQFF. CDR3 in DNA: TGTGCCAGCAGCTTATCGTCCACCACTAGGGGGGTCTCCTACAATGAGCAGTTCTTC.

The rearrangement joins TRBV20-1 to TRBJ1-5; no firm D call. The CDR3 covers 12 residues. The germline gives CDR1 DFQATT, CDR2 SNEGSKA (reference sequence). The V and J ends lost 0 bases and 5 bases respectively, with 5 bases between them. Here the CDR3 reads CSARDVDQPQHF. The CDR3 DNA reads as TGCAGTGCTAGAGATGTCGATCAGCCCCAGCATTTT.

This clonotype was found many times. CDR3 region: CASIGGSNQPQHF. Here the CDR3 DNA reads TGTGCCAGCATAGGAGGCTCCAATCAGCCCCAGCATTTT. J is TRBJ1-5 and V is TRBV6-6; D not resolved. Germline loops: CDR1 MNHNY, CDR2 SVGAGI (reference sequence). V lost 7 bases and J lost 3, with 10 bases in between. The CDR3 is 13 residues long.

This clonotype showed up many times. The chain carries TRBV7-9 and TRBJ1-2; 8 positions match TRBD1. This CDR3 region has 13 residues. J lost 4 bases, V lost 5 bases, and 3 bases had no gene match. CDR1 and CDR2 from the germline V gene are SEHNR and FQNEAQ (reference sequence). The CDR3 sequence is CASSLTGGYGYTF. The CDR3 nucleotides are TGTGCCAGCAGCCTTACAGGGGGCTATGGCTACACCTTC.

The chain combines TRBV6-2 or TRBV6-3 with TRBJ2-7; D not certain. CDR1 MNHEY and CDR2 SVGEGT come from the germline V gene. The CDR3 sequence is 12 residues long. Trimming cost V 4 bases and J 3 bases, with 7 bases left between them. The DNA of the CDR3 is TGTGCCAGCAGTTTCTCTTTCTACGAGCAGTACTTC. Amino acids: CASSFSFYEQYF.

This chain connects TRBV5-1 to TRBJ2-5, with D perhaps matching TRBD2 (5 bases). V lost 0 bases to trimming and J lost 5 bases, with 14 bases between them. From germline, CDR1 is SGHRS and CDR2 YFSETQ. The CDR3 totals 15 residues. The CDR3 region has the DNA TGCGCCAGCAGCTTGGAGGGCGACCGCGGGGAGACCCAGTACTTC. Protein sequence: CASSLEGDRGETQYF.

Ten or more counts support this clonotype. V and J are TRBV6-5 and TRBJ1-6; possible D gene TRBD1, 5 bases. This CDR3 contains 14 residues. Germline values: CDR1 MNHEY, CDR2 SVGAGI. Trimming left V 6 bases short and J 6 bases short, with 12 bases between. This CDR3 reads CASRRDGRNSPLHF. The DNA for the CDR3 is TGTGCCAGCAGGAGGGACGGTCGTAATTCACCCCTCCACTTT.

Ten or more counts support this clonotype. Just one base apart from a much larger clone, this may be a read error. The CDR3 loop reads CASSQGNTIYF. The CDR3 DNA reads TGTGCCAGCAGCCAAGGAAACACCATATATTTT. The rearrangement joins TRBV3-1 to TRBJ1-3; D gene uncertain. The CDR3 consists of 11 residues. Germline assignment: CDR1 LGHDT and CDR2 YNNKEL (reference sequence). Trimming stripped 1 base from V and 5 bases from J, with 0 bases between.